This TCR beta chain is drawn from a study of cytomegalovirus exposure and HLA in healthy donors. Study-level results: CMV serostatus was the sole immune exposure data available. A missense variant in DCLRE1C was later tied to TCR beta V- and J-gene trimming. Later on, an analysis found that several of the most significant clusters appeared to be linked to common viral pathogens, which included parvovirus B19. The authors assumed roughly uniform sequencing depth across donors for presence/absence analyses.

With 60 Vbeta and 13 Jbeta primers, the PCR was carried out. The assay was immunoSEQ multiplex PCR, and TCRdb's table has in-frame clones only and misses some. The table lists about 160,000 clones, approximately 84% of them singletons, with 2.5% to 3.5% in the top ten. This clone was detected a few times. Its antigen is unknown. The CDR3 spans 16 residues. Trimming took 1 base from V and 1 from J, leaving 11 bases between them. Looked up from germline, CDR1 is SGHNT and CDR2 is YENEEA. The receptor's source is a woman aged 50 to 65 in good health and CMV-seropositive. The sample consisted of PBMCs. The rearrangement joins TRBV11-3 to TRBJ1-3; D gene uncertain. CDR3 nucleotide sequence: TGTGCCAGCAGCTTAGGATTAGCGGGTTCTGGAAACACCATATATTTT. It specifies CASSLGLAGSGNTIYF.